Each of the 30 T cell receptor beta chains below was sequenced from the same sample in a study of vaccination effects on CD4 cells after COVID-19. These receptors have no known antigen. Before any sequencing was done, the ViraFEST assay used viral peptide pools to expand antigen-specific CD4+ T cells. Isolation of CD4+ T cells took place after approximately 10 days of culture. TCRdb's table, derived via immunoSEQ multiplex PCR, lists solely in-frame clones and lacks some. The sample contains about 60,000 clones, 81% of which appear only once. The sample consisted of CD4+ T cells from PBMCs cultured with HCoV-229E spike peptides, taken before COVID-19 vaccination. These receptors all stem from a human donor who received a COVID-19 vaccine.

The rearrangement uses TRBV7-3 and TRBJ2-7; 7 bases line up with TRBD1. The CDR3 sequence is 13 residues long. V dropped 4 bases and J dropped 6; count of bases not matched to a gene: 6. CDR1 SGHTA and CDR2 FQGTGA come from the germline V gene. The CDR3 region is CASSSAAGGEQYV. Written as DNA, the CDR3 is TGTGCCAGCAGCTCAGCCGCAGGGGGCGAGCAGTACGTC.

For the CDR3, the DNA is TGTGCCAGCACACTCGACAGGGGAGGTAATTCACCCCTCCACTTT. Protein sequence: CASTLDRGGNSPLHF. The V gene is TRBV2, the J gene TRBJ1-6, with TRBD1 matching over 8 bases. Trimming took 7 bases from V and 6 from J; bases not matched to a gene: 8. Looked up from germline, CDR1 is SNHLY and CDR2 is FYNNEI. The CDR3 sequence is 15 residues long.

This clone turned up a few times. The rearrangement joins TRBV12-3 or TRBV12-4 to TRBJ2-1, with D unclear. With 8 bases removed from V and 4 bases from J, the gap between germline ends came to 6 bases. The CDR3 has 11 amino acids. The CDR3 sequence is CASSGYNEQFF. The CDR3, as DNA: TGTGCCAGCTCCGGATACAATGAGCAGTTCTTC.

CDR3 residues: CASSRVSGNTIYF. The CDR3 nucleotides read TGTGCCAGCAGCCGCGTCTCTGGAAACACCATATATTTT. This chain links TRBV6-6 with TRBJ1-3; D gene unclear. Germline V gene sequence: CDR1 MNHNY, CDR2 SVGAGI (reference sequence). V lost 6 bases and J lost 0, with 6 bases in between. The CDR3 consists of 13 residues.

This chain joins TRBV25-1 and TRBJ2-7, with D unclear. The germline V gene has CDR1 MGHDK and CDR2 SYGVNS. The CDR3 contains 13 residues. Trimming removed 6 bases from V and 6 bases from J, with 15 bases in between. The CDR3 DNA reads TGTGCCAGCAGCCGGGTGGGATTGAGCGAGCAGTACGTC. This translates into CASSRVGLSEQYV.

The rearrangement uses TRBV5-1 and TRBJ2-5, with D possibly TRBD2 on 7 matching bases. V was clipped by 0 bases and J by 3 bases, with 18 bases between them. The CDR3 has 17 residues. Germline V gene sequence: CDR1 SGHRS, CDR2 YFSETQ. The CDR3: CASSLGGGAPGEETQYF. DNA for the CDR3: TGCGCCAGCAGCTTGGGAGGGGGGGCGCCGGGAGAAGAGACCCAGTACTTC.

The chain carries TRBV12-2 and TRBJ1-2; the tabulated D call, TRBD1, remains unverified against the DNA. TRBV12-2 is reported as a pseudogene. The CDR3 sequence is 14 residues long. CDR3 DNA sequence: TGTGCAAGTCGCTTCTTTGCCAGGGGAGACGGCTACACCTTC. Its translation is CASRFFARGDGYTF.

The V call is TRBV27, the J call TRBJ1-2; the match to TRBD1 covers 11 bases. This CDR3 has 13 residues. Per the germline V gene, CDR1 is MNHEY and CDR2 is SMNVEV (reference sequence). The junction had 4 bases not matched to a gene; V was cut back by 6 bases and J by 7 bases. The CDR3 region is CASSLGTGGGYTF. DNA of the CDR3: TGTGCCAGCAGCCTTGGGACAGGGGGTGGCTACACCTTC.

The chain links TRBV9 to TRBJ2-3; 9 bases align to TRBD2. CDR3 length: 16 amino acids. The V and J ends lost 3 bases and 2 bases, in that order; junction bases with no gene match: 7. From germline, CDR1 is SGDLS and CDR2 YYNGEE. In DNA, the CDR3 is TGTGCCAGCAGCGGTACTAGCGGGCTCCTCACAGATACGCAGTATTTT. Translated: CASSGTSGLLTDTQYF.

The chain employs TRBV24-1 and TRBJ2-1; the D gene is possibly TRBD1 (6 bases). Germline V gene data show CDR1 as KGHDR and CDR2 as SFDVKD. CDR3 length: 16 residues. V was shortened by 3 bases and J by 1 base, with 12 bases between the two germline ends. CDR3 bases: TGTGCCACCAGTGATCCGACAGGCCAGTCCTACAATGAGCAGTTCTTC. Its protein product is CATSDPTGQSYNEQFF.

This clone came up once. V gene TRBV4-1 combines with J gene TRBJ2-2; 7 bases align to TRBD1. The junction had 6 bases not matched to a gene; V was cut back by 3 bases and J by 5 bases. Germline V lookup: CDR1 MGHRA, CDR2 YSYEKL. The length of the CDR3 is 15 residues. CDR3 DNA: TGCGCCAGCAGCCAGGCTGACAGGGAAACCGGGGAGCTGTTTTTT. Protein: CASSQADRETGELFF.

The chain recombines TRBV5-1 with TRBJ2-3; possibly TRBD1 or TRBD2 for D (5 bases each). The CDR3 totals 14 residues. Deletions cut 0 bases from V and 2 bases from J, with 7 bases between. The germline CDR1 and CDR2 sequences are SGHRS and YFSETQ. CDR3 nucleotides: TGCGCCAGCAGCTTGGGGGGGAACACAGATACGCAGTATTTT. Amino acid sequence: CASSLGGNTDTQYF.

The chain employs TRBV5-1 and TRBJ2-5; TRBD1 agrees at 11 bases. This CDR3 region has 15 residues. J was trimmed by 5 bases and V by 2 bases; bases with no gene match: 5. The germline V gene has CDR1 SGHRS and CDR2 YFSETQ. The CDR3 sequence is CASSFRTGGEETQYF. DNA of the CDR3: TGCGCCAGCAGCTTTAGGACAGGGGGCGAGGAGACCCAGTACTTC.

The V and J genes are TRBV19 and TRBJ1-5, with a possible D match to TRBD1 (5 bases). Germline V gives CDR1 LNHDA, CDR2 SQIVND (reference sequence). V dropped 0 bases and J dropped 4 bases, with 25 bases sitting between them. The CDR3 has 20 residues. DNA of the CDR3: TGTGCCAGTAGTATAGATAAGGGTACAGGAAAAACCTGGACAAATCAGCCCCAGCATTTT. Translated: CASSIDKGTGKTWTNQPQHF.

The genes are TRBV7-3 and TRBJ2-1, with D possibly matching TRBD2 (6 bases). Trimming shortened V by 0 bases and J by 6 bases, and 9 bases separated the two germline ends. This CDR3 is 14 amino acids long. Germline loops: CDR1 SGHTA, CDR2 FQGTGA. This CDR3 is CASSLTGGANEQFF. The CDR3 DNA is TGTGCCAGCAGCTTAACGGGCGGGGCCAATGAGCAGTTCTTC.

The chain has TRBV18 and TRBJ1-1; D possibly corresponds to TRBD1 (5 bases). V shed 5 bases and J shed 4 bases, with 14 bases lying between them. The CDR3 consists of 14 residues. Germline V gene sequence: CDR1 KGHSH, CDR2 LQKENI. CDR3 residues: CASSTEGKGTEAFF. The CDR3 DNA sequence: TGTGCCAGCTCAACCGAGGGGAAGGGCACTGAAGCTTTCTTT.

This clone has just one count. The genes are TRBV4-1 and TRBJ2-3, with 11 bases identical to TRBD2. In germline, CDR1 is MGHRA, CDR2 YSYEKL. This CDR3 spans 18 amino acids. V was pared by 3 bases and J by 0 bases, with 8 bases of the junction left unmatched. CDR3 sequence reads: CASSHQRSSGGSTDTQYF. The CDR3 DNA sequence: TGCGCCAGCAGCCATCAGCGCTCTAGCGGGGGGAGCACAGATACGCAGTATTTT.

A few counts support this clone. The chain has TRBV5-1 and TRBJ2-3; 7 bases map to TRBD2. The V gene end was trimmed by 4 bases and the J gene end by 5 bases; junction bases not matched to a gene: 16. This CDR3 is built from 17 residues. CDR1 and CDR2 from the germline V gene are SGHRS and YFSETQ. This chain's CDR3 is CASSSRDYRPGGDTQYF. Here the CDR3 DNA reads TGCGCCAGCAGCAGCCGGGACTACCGTCCTGGGGGAGATACGCAGTATTTT.

V gene TRBV2 combines with J gene TRBJ1-1; 12 positions match TRBD1. The germline gives CDR1 SNHLY, CDR2 FYNNEI. The CDR3 runs 15 residues. V lost 6 bases, J lost 5 bases, and 7 bases stayed unmatched. This chain's CDR3 is CASSRDRGLGTEAFF. CDR3 sequence (DNA): TGTGCCAGCAGCCGGGACAGGGGGCTTGGGACTGAAGCTTTCTTT.

The chain carries TRBV18 and TRBJ1-2, with 10 bases identical to TRBD1. With 2 bases clipped from V and 7 bases from J, the junction kept 7 bases outside the gene matches. The germline gives CDR1 KGHSH, CDR2 LQKENI. The CDR3 is made up of 15 amino acids. This chain's CDR3 is CASSPAETGGLGYTF. The CDR3 DNA reads as TGTGCCAGCTCACCAGCGGAGACAGGGGGCCTTGGCTACACCTTC.

The CDR3 here is CASSDRGLNTEAFF. CDR3 coding DNA: TGTGCCAGCAGCGACAGGGGGCTCAACACTGAAGCTTTCTTT. The chain uses TRBV6-5 and TRBJ1-1; 10 bases map to TRBD1. The CDR3 runs to 14 residues. After removal of 6 bases from V and 2 bases from J, the junction contained 3 bases not matched to a gene. Per germline, CDR1 MNHEY and CDR2 SVGAGI.

The chain combines TRBV30 with TRBJ1-1; 9 nucleotides agree with TRBD1. The CDR3 covers 18 residues. With 3 bases clipped from V and 1 base from J, the junction kept 15 bases outside the gene matches. Germline loops: CDR1 GTSNPN, CDR2 SVGIG (reference sequence). In DNA, the CDR3 is TGTGCCTGGAGGGACCCCGGAGGACAGGGGTTTTCGAACACTGAAGCTTTCTTT. Its translation: CAWRDPGGQGFSNTEAFF.

The chain has TRBV30 and TRBJ2-7; D is undetermined. Germline V gene data show CDR1 as GTSNPN and CDR2 as SVGIG (reference sequence). The V gene lost 1 base and the J gene lost 6 bases, with 7 bases spanning the gap. The CDR3 is made up of 11 amino acids. The CDR3 here is CAWSGGSEQYV. CDR3 DNA sequence: TGTGCCTGGAGTGGTGGTTCCGAGCAGTACGTC.

This rearrangement joins TRBV20-1 to TRBJ1-3; D is unclear. Germline CDR1 and CDR2: DFQATT and SNEGSKA (reference sequence). This CDR3 region has 11 residues. V dropped 5 bases and J dropped 7 bases, with 9 bases sitting between them. CDR3 sequence (DNA): TGCAGTGCTCACGGGCGGAACACCATATATTTT. Its protein product is CSAHGRNTIYF.

The chain employs TRBV6-5 and TRBJ1-2; D perhaps matches TRBD1 (6 bases). CDR1 and CDR2 (germline): MNHEY, SVGAGI. Trimming took 2 bases from V and 6 from J, leaving 7 bases between them. The length of the CDR3 is 12 residues. CDR3 sequence reads: CASSYEGDGYTF. CDR3 sequence (DNA): TGTGCCAGCAGTTACGAGGGGGATGGCTACACCTTC.

This sequence joins TRBV2 and TRBJ1-1; the D gene is possibly TRBD1 (5 bases). This CDR3 is 16 amino acids long. Germline CDR1 reads SNHLY; CDR2 reads FYNNEI. The V gene lost 5 bases and the J gene lost 0 bases, with 16 bases spanning the gap. CDR3 protein: CASSKRGLQMNTEAFF. The CDR3 DNA reads TGTGCCAGCAGTAAAAGGGGTTTGCAGATGAACACTGAAGCTTTCTTT. Using reference TRBV2 and TRBJ1-1 for the parts outside the CDR3, the full variable domain is EPEVTQTPSHQVTQMGQEVILRCVPISNHLYFYWYRQILGQKVEFLVSFYNNEISEKSEIFDDQFSVERPDGSNFTLKIRSTKLEDSAMYFCASSKRGLQMNTEAFFGQGTRLTVV.

V gene TRBV7-9 combines with J gene TRBJ1-3; no clear D gene. This CDR3 spans 14 amino acids. In germline, CDR1 is SEHNR, CDR2 FQNEAQ (reference sequence). V was trimmed by 5 bases and J by 1 base, leaving 9 bases between them. The CDR3: CASSPVLSGNTIYF. In nucleotides, the CDR3 is TGTGCCAGCAGCCCGGTTTTATCTGGAAACACCATATATTTT.

V is TRBV7-2 and J is TRBJ2-3; D perhaps matches TRBD2 (6 bases). The CDR3 is made up of 14 amino acids. CDR1 is SGHTA and CDR2 is FQGNSA in the germline V gene. Trimming shortened V by 2 bases and J by 6 bases, and 12 bases separated the two germline ends. CDR3 nucleotide sequence: TGTGCCAGCAGCTTAATCGGGGGAGACGATACGCAGTATTTT. It yields the protein CASSLIGGDDTQYF.

The chain links TRBV7-3 to TRBJ2-1; 7 bases align to TRBD2. In germline, CDR1 is SGHTA, CDR2 FQGTGA. The CDR3 contains 15 residues. V lost 5 bases, J lost 3 bases, and 7 bases stayed unmatched. The CDR3 DNA follows: TGTGCCAGCAGCAAAACTAGCGCGGACTACAATGAGCAGTTCTTC. Translation: CASSKTSADYNEQFF.

The J gene is TRBJ1-2, the V gene TRBV13; TRBD1 aligns across 9 bases. This CDR3 spans 15 amino acids. Germline lookup yields CDR1 PRHDT and CDR2 FYEKMQ (reference sequence). Trimming removed 0 bases from V and 5 bases from J; junction bases left unmatched: 4. CDR3 amino acids: CASSLGGQGGYGYTF. The CDR3 bases are TGTGCCAGCAGCTTAGGGGGACAGGGAGGATATGGCTACACCTTC.